The rows below give T cell receptor beta chains drawn from one sample of a study of PD-L1 blockade in urothelial cancer. Only in-frame clones appear in the TCRdb table, and some are missing; sequencing was by immunoSEQ multiplex PCR. This repertoire shows around 82,000 clones, around 84% found once; its top ten account for around 1.9%. Sequencing used PBMCs, obtained around atezolizumab (anti-PD-L1) treatment. All receptors come from a man in his 60s with urothelial cancer. The CDR3 runs from the conserved cysteine through the conserved F or W. The D gene is left open where the match is weak. Size is omitted from some rows. Given values are once, few, many or a class for expanded clones.

D gene	clone size	J gene	V gene	CDR3 DNA	CDR3 protein
-	-	TRBJ1-5	TRBV30	TGTGCCTGGACGGACAACGACGGGCAGCCCCAGCATTTT	CAWTDNDGQPQHF
TRBD1	-	TRBJ2-7	TRBV11-3	TGTGCCAGCAGCTTAGATTTCGGACAGGCTAGCTCCTACGAGCAGTACTTC	CASSLDFGQASSYEQYF
-	-	TRBJ2-3	TRBV2	TGTGCCAGCTTATCCGGACTTCCTAGCACAGATACGCAGTATTTT	CASLSGLPSTDTQYF
-	-	TRBJ2-3	TRBV7-2	TGTGCCAGCAGCTTAGAAGGGGGCACAGATACGCAGTATTTT	CASSLEGGTDTQYF
-	-	TRBJ2-7	TRBV18	TGTGCCAGCTCACCCGCGACGGGAAGCTCCTACGAGCAGTACTTC	CASSPATGSSYEQYF
-	-	TRBJ1-6	TRBV6-5	TGTGCCACCAATCCCGGGACAAGTTATAATTCACCCCTCCACTTT	CATNPGTSYNSPLHF
-	-	TRBJ1-3	TRBV18	TGTGCCAGCTCACCTCGGGAGCTTGGAAACACCATATATTTT	CASSPRELGNTIYF
TRBD2	-	TRBJ2-2	TRBV5-1	TGCGCCAGCAGCGTTACTAGCGGGACGAACACCGGGGAGCTGTTTTTT	CASSVTSGTNTGELFF
TRBD2	-	TRBJ2-5	TRBV5-4	TGTGCCAGCAGCTGGACTAGCGGGAGTGGGTTAGAGACCCAGTACTTC	CASSWTSGSGLETQYF
TRBD1	few	TRBJ1-6	TRBV18	TGTGCCAGCTCAACGTTTCCGGGACAGAATTCACCCCTCCACTTT	CASSTFPGQNSPLHF
-	-	TRBJ2-2	TRBV19	TGTGCCAGTAGTATAGATTTGGTGAGGCAAGGTGGTACCGGGGAGCTGTTTTTT	CASSIDLVRQGGTGELFF
TRBD2	-	TRBJ2-3	TRBV5-6	TGTGCCAGCAGCTTGGCTAGCGGGCTGACAGATACGCAGTATTTT	CASSLASGLTDTQYF
-	-	TRBJ1-4	TRBV7-2	TGTGCCAGCAGCTTAGCCCGGACTGCAACTAATGAAAAACTGTTTTTT	CASSLARTATNEKLFF
-	-	TRBJ1-1	TRBV5-1	TGCGCCAGCAGCGGTCGGGAAGGGATCGGCACTGAAGCTTTCTTT	CASSGREGIGTEAFF
TRBD1	-	TRBJ2-1	TRBV10-2	TGCGCCAGCAGGGACAGGGGTAGCAATGAGCAGTTCTTC	CASRDRGSNEQFF
-	once	TRBJ2-6	TRBV7-2	TGTGCCAGCAGCACCACAGGGACCTCTGGGGCCAACGTCCTGACTTTC	CASSTTGTSGANVLTF
TRBD2	-	TRBJ2-3	TRBV19	TGTGCCAGTACGAATTATGGGACGCCCCGAGTGACTAGCGGGGATACGCAGTATTTT	CASTNYGTPRVTSGDTQYF
TRBD2	-	TRBJ2-4	TRBV5-1	TGCGCCAGCAGCGCCCTTCGGACTAGCGGGGTCCCAAATCAGTACTTC	CASSALRTSGVPNQYF
TRBD1	-	TRBJ1-2	TRBV28	TGTGCCAGCAGCCTGCAGATCGGGACAGGGATGAGATATGGCTACACCTTC	CASSLQIGTGMRYGYTF
-	-	TRBJ2-5	TRBV6-1	TGTGCCAGCAGTGGGACAGAAGAGACCCAGTACTTC	CASSGTEETQYF
TRBD2	-	TRBJ2-1	TRBV10-3	TGTGCCATCAGTCTTGGGACTAGCGGGGGGGCCGGTGAGCAGTTCTTC	CAISLGTSGGAGEQFF
-	-	TRBJ2-1	TRBV7-2	TGTGCCAGCAGCCCCGGACAGCTGGCATACAATGAGCAGTTCTTC	CASSPGQLAYNEQFF
TRBD1	-	TRBJ2-7	TRBV6-1	TGTGCCAGCAGCTTAAGGGGGCTTCACGAGCAGTACTTC	CASSLRGLHEQYF
TRBD2	-	TRBJ2-3	TRBV6-1	TGTGCCAGCCAGTGGGGGGGATCCACAGATACGCAGTATTTT	CASQWGGSTDTQYF
-	few	TRBJ1-5	TRBV2	TGTGCCAGCAGCGCGCTAACGGGGTCCAATCAGCCCCAGCATTTT	CASSALTGSNQPQHF
TRBD1	-	TRBJ2-1	TRBV7-2	TGTGCCAGCAGCTTAGTGACAGGGGGCAATGAGCAGTTCTTC	CASSLVTGGNEQFF